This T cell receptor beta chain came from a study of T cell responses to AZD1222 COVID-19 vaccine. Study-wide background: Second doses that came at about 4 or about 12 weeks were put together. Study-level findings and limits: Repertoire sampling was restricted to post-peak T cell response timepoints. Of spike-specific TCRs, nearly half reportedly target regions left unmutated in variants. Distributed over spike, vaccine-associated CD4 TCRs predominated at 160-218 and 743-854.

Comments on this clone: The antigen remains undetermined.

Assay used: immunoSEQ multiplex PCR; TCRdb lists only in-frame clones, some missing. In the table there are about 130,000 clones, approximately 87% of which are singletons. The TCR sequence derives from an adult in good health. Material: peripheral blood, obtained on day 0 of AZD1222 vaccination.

The CDR3 coding sequence is TGTGCCAGCAGCTCCGGAGCGGACTATGGCTACACCTTC. Its translation: CASSSGADYGYTF. J is TRBJ1-2 and V is TRBV5-5; D not resolved. The V gene lost 3 bases and the J gene lost 3 bases, with 9 bases spanning the gap. Germline loops: CDR1 SGHKS, CDR2 YYEKEE (reference sequence). There are 13 residues in the CDR3.